This TCR beta chain was recovered during a study of T cells in Graves' hyperthyroidism and ophthalmopathy. Study-wide points: Ophthalmopathy was told apart from stable hyperthyroidism by a 13 V-J model.

Germline values: CDR1 MNHEY, CDR2 SVGAGI. CDR3 length: 14 amino acids. Trimming cost V 2 bases and J 8 bases, with 15 bases left between them. This clonotype has at least ten counts. Antigen: not known. Amplification of TCR beta CDR3 regions used RNA as the template. When the TCR CDR3 underwent first-round RT-PCR, the HTBI primer set was used. From the multiplex PCR reads, TCRdb called clonotypes with MiXCR, one entry per CDR3 protein. Counted here are hundreds of thousands of distinct CDR3 sequences, approximately 15% occurring once; the ten biggest clones make up 30% to 40%. The rearrangement uses TRBV6-5 and TRBJ1-2; D not certain. The sequenced sample was blood. This TCR was recovered from a woman between 40 and 50 years old with Graves' ophthalmopathy. CDR3 amino acids: CASSYVGPVGGYTF. For the CDR3, the DNA is TGTGCCAGCAGTTACGTCGGCCCGGTGGGCGGCTACACCTTC.